This TCR beta chain was sequenced during a study of blood T cell repertoires in COVID-19. About the research overall: Sample material is recorded as cDNA or gDNA derived from T cells, B-cell-depleted T cells, or PBMCs.

Per the authors' pipeline: Reference gene primer amplification gave nucleated cell count estimates. Data came from immunoSEQ multiplex PCR; TCRdb stores just in-frame clones and leaves some out. D and trimming were read from the DNA, whereas the V and J calls and clone size are those reported in that table. The sample includes around 150,000 clones, 78% of them seen just once. Unmatched junction bases numbered 17, after V lost 2 bases and J lost 6 bases. Germline loops: CDR1 MDHEN, CDR2 SYDVKM. The CDR3 sequence is 19 residues long. Source material: peripheral blood. The rearrangement links TRBV28 to TRBJ2-5; the match to TRBD2 covers 11 bases. The source is a man in his fifties or sixties who had recovered from COVID-19. The CDR3 loop is CASSLPGGSGRAGRKTQYF. The CDR3 nucleotides read TGTGCCAGCAGTTTACCCGGAGGTAGCGGGAGGGCCGGGCGGAAGACCCAGTACTTC.